The entry that follows covers one TCR beta chain sequence. TCRdb keeps only in-frame clones here, not all; method: immunoSEQ multiplex PCR. This repertoire shows some 99,000 clones, around nine tenths found once; its top ten account for roughly 0.52%. V lost 4 bases to trimming and J lost 0 bases; unmatched junction nucleotides: 10. The CDR3 has 18 residues. Germline V lookup: CDR1 SGHNT, CDR2 YYREEE (reference sequence). These data come from a study of OX40 agonist ivuxolimab in advanced cancers. Study-level background: Patients were roughly 83% male with ages roughly 23 to 79, mean 60.

The source was CD4+ or CD8+ T cells sorted from blood, collected in a trial of the OX40 agonist ivuxolimab. This clonotype originated in an adult with an advanced solid tumor such as melanoma, head and neck, liver or kidney cancer. The chain recombines TRBV5-4 with TRBJ2-6; TRBD1 matches at 7 bases. The CDR3 DNA follows: TGTGCCAGCAGCGGTAGACAGGGATCCGTCTCTGGGGCCAACGTCCTGACTTTC. Amino acids: CASSGRQGSVSGANVLTF.